Detailed here is one T cell receptor beta chain. Its target is not known. The data derive from a study of graft-versus-host responses after intestinal transplantation. Across the study: The whole recipient group had anti-thymocyte globulin induction followed by tacrolimus and steroids for about three years. Notes on the study in general: Within the allografts of patients who had graft-donor T cell macrochimerism, graft-versus-host to host-versus-graft clonal ratios were high. Investigators detected GvH clones in recipient marrow, with some emerging earlier in ileum or blood. Peak circulating GvH clone levels tracked with early post-transplant HvG declines.

Libraries were prepared by immunoSEQ multiplex PCR; TCRdb keeps only in-frame clonotypes and omits some of them. The table has 80,000 to 95,000 clones, about 92% seen once; the top ten hold more than 1.5%. The CDR3 has 14 residues. Trimming cost V 7 bases and J 2 bases, with 15 bases left between them. The V gene's germline CDR1 is SQVTM and CDR2 ANQGSEA. This receptor was identified in a human donor who received an intestinal transplant. The starting material was unstimulated CD8+ T cells sorted from spleen or lymph node cells, obtained before intestinal transplant. The gene calls are TRBV29-1 and TRBJ2-4, with D perhaps matching TRBD1 (6 bases). DNA of the CDR3: TGCAGCGCAGTGGGGGCCGTAACCAAAAACATTCAGTACTTC. Translated, it gives CSAVGAVTKNIQYF. The whole variable domain, filled in from reference TRBV29-1 and TRBJ2-4, reads SAVISQKPSRDICQRGTSLTIQCQVDSQVTMMFWYRQQPGQSLTLIATANQGSEATYESGFVIDKFPISRPNLTFSTLTVSNMSPEDSSIYLCSAVGAVTKNIQYFGAGTRLSVL.